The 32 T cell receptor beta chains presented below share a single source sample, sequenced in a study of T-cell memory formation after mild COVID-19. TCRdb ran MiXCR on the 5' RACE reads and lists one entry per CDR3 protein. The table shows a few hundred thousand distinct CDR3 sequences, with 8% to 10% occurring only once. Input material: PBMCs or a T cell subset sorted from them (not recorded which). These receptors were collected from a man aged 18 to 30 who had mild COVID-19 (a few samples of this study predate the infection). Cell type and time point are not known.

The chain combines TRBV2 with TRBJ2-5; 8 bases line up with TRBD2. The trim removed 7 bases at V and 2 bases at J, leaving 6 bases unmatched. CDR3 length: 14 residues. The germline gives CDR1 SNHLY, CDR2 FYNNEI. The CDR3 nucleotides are TGTGCCAGCAACTGGCGGGGGGCTCAAGAGACCCAGTACTTC. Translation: CASNWRGAQETQYF. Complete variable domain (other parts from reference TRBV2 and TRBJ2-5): EPEVTQTPSHQVTQMGQEVILRCVPISNHLYFYWYRQILGQKVEFLVSFYNNEISEKSEIFDDQFSVERPDGSNFTLKIRSTKLEDSAMYFCASNWRGAQETQYFGPGTRLLVL.

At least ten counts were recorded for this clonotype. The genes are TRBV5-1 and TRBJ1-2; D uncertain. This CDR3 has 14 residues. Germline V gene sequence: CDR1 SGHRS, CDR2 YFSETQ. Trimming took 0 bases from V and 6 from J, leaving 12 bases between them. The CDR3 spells CASSLGPQSDGYTF. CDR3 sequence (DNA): TGCGCCAGCAGCTTGGGGCCCCAGAGTGATGGCTACACCTTC.

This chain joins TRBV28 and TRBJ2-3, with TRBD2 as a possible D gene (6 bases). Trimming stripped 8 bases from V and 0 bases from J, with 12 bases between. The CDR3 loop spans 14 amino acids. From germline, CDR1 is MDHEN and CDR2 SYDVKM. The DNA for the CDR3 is TGTGCCAGCCACCCCGGGGGTAGCACAGATACGCAGTATTTT. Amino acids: CASHPGGSTDTQYF.

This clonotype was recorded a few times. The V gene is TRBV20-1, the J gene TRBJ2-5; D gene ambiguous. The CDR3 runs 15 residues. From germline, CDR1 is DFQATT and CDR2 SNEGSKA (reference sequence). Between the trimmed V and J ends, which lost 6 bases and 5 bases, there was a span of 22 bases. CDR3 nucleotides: TGCAGTGCCCCCCTCCCGACTGTAGCAGAGGAGACCCAGTACTTC. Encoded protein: CSAPLPTVAEETQYF.

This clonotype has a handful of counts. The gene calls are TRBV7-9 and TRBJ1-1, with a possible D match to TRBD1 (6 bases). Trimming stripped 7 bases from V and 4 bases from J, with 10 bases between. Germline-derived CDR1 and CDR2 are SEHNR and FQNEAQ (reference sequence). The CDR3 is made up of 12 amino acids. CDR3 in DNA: TGTGCCAGCATCTGGGGGGCCACTGAAGCTTTCTTT. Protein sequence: CASIWGATEAFF.

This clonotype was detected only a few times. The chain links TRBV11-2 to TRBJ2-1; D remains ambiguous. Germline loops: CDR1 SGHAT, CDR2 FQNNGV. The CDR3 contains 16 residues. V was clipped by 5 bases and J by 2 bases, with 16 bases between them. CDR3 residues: CASSPIKRAAYNEQFF. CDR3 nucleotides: TGTGCCAGCAGCCCCATTAAAAGGGCAGCCTACAATGAGCAGTTCTTC.

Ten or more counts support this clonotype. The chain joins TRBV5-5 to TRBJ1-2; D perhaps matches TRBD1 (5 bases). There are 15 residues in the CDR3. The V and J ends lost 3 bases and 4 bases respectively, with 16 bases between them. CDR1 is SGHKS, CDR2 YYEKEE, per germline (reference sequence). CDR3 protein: CASSYRPVDSYGYTF. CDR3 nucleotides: TGTGCCAGCAGCTACCGCCCCGTCGACAGCTATGGCTACACCTTC.

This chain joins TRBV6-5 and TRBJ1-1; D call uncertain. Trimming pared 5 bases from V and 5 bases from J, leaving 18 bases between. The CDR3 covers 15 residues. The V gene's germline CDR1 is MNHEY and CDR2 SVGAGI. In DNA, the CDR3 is TGTGCCAGCAGTGCATTTACGGGGTCGGTTACTGAAGCTTTCTTT. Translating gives CASSAFTGSVTEAFF.

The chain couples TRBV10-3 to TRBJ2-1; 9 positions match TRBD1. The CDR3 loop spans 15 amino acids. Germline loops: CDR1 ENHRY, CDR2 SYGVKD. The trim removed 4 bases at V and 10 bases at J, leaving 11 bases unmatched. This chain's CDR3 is CAISGPGQGSREQFF. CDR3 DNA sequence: TGTGCCATCAGTGGCCCGGGACAGGGTTCGCGGGAGCAGTTCTTC.

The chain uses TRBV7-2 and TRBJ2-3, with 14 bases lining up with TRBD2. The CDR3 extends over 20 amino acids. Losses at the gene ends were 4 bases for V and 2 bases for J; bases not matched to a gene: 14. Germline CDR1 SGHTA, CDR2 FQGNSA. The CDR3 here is CASSSKIQRTSGGSTDTQYF. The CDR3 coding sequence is TGTGCCAGCAGCTCCAAAATCCAACGGACTAGCGGGGGGTCCACAGATACGCAGTATTTT.

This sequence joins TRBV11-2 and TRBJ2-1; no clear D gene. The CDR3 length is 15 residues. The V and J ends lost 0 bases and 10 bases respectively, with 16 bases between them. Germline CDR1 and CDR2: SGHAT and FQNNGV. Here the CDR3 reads CASSLDVAQTNEQFF. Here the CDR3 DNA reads TGTGCCAGCAGCTTAGATGTGGCCCAGACCAACGAGCAGTTCTTC.

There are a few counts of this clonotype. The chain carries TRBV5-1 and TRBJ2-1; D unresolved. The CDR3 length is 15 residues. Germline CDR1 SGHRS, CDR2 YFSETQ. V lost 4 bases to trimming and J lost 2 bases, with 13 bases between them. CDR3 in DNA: TGCGCCAGCAGCGATTCCCCGTTAACCTACAATGAGCAGTTCTTC. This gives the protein CASSDSPLTYNEQFF.

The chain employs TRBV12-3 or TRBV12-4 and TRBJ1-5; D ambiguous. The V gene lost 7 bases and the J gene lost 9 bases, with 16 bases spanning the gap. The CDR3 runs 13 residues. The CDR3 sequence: CASTLKHQMPQHF. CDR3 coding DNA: TGTGCCAGCACCCTAAAACATCAGATGCCCCAGCATTTT.

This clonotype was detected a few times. DNA of the CDR3: TGTGCCAGCTCTGGATCGCGGTCCGAGCAGTACTTC. Its translation is CASSGSRSEQYF. The V call is TRBV18, the J call TRBJ2-7; no definite D call. Trimming took 6 bases from V and 6 from J, leaving 12 bases between them. The length of the CDR3 is 12 residues. The germline V gene encodes CDR1 KGHSH and CDR2 LQKENI.

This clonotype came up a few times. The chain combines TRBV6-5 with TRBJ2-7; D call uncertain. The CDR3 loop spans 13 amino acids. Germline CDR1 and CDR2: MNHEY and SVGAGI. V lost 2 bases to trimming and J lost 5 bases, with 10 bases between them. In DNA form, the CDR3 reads TGTGCCAGCAGTTACCCCTCGACCCACGAGCAGTACTTC. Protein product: CASSYPSTHEQYF.

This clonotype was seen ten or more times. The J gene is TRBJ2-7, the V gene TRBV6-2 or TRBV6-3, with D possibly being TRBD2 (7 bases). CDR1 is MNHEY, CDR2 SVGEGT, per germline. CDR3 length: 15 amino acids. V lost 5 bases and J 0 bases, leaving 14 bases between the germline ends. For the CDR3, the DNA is TGTGCCAGCAGTATCGGCGGGGGCCTCTCCTACGAGCAGTACTTC. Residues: CASSIGGGLSYEQYF.

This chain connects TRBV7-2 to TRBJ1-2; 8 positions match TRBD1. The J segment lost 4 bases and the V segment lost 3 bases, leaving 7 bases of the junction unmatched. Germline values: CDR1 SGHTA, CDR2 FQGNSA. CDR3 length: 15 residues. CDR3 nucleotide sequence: TGTGCCAGCAGCTTGGGACAGGCAAGAGGCTATGGCTACACCTTC. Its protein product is CASSLGQARGYGYTF.

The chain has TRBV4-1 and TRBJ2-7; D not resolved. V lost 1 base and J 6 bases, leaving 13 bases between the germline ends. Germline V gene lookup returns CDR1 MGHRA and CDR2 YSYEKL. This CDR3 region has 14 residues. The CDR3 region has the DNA TGCGCCAGCAGCCAAGTCTTAAGCTCTTCCGAGCAGTACTTC. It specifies CASSQVLSSSEQYF.

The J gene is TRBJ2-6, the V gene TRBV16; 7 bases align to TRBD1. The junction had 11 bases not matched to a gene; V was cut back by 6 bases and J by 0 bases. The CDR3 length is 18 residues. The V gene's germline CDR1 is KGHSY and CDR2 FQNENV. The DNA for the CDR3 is TGTGCCAGCAGTCCGGGACAGCCTTTGCTCTCTGGGGCCAACGTCCTGACTTTC. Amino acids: CASSPGQPLLSGANVLTF.

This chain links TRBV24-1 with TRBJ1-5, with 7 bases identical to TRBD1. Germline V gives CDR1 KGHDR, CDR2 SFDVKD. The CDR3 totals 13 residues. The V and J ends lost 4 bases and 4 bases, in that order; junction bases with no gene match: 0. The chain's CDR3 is CATSETGNQPQHF. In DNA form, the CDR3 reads TGTGCCACCAGTGAGACAGGGAATCAGCCCCAGCATTTT.

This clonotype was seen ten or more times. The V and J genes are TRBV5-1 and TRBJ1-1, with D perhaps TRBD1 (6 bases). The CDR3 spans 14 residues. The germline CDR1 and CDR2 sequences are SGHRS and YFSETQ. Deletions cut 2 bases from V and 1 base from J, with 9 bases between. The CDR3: CASSLRTANTEAFF. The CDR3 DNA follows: TGCGCCAGCAGCTTAAGGACAGCGAACACTGAAGCTTTCTTT. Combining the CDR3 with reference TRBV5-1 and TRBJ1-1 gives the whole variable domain KAGVTQTPRYLIKTRGQQVTLSCSPISGHRSVSWYQQTPGQGLQFLFEYFSETQRNKGNFPGRFSGRQFSNSRSEMNVSTLELGDSALYLCASSLRTANTEAFFGQGTRLTVV.

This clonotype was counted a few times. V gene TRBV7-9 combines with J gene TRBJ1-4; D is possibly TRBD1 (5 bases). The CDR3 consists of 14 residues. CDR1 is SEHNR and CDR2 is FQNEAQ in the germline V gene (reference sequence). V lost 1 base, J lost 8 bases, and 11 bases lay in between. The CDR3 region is CASSLGAGDEKLFF. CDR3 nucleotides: TGTGCCAGCAGCTTAGGGGCGGGGGACGAAAAACTGTTTTTT.

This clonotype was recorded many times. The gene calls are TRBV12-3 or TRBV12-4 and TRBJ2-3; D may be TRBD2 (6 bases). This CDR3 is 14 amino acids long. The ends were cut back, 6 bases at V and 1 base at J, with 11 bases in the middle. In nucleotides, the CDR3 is TGTGCCAGCAGGACCCCGGGGGGCACAGATACGCAGTATTTT. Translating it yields CASRTPGGTDTQYF.

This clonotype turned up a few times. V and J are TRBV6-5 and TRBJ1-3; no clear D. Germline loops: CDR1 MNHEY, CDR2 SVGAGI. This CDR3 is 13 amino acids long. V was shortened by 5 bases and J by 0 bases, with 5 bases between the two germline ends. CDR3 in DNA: TGTGCCAGCAGTCCTAACTCTGGAAACACCATATATTTT. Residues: CASSPNSGNTIYF.

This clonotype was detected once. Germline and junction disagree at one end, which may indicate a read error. The CDR3, as DNA: TGTGCCAGCAGCCGACGGGACGGCGGCAATGAGCAGTTATTC. Its protein is CASSRRDGGNEQLF. The chain uses TRBV3-1 and TRBJ2-1, with D perhaps TRBD1 or TRBD2 (5 bases each). The CDR3 is 14 amino acids. CDR1 and CDR2 (germline): LGHDT, YNNKEL (reference sequence).

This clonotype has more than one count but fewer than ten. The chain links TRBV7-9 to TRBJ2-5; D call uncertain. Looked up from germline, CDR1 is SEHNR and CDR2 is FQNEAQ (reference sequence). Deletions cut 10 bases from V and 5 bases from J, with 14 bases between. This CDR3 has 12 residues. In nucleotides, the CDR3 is TGTGCCACCACCCCTGGGGTCGAGACCCAGTACTTC. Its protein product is CATTPGVETQYF.

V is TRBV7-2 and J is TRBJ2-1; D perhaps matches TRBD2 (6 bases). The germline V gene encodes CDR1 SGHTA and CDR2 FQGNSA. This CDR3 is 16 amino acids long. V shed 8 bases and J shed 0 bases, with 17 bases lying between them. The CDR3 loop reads CASRAAGLSSYNEQFF. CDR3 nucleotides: TGTGCCAGCCGGGCGGCGGGGCTAAGCTCCTACAATGAGCAGTTCTTC.

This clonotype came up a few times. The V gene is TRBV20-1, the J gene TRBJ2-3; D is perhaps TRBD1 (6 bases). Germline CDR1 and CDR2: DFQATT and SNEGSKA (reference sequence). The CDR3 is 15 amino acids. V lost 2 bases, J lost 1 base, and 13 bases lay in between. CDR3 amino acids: CSARQGGFGTDTQYF. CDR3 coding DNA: TGCAGTGCTAGACAAGGGGGATTCGGCACAGATACGCAGTATTTT.

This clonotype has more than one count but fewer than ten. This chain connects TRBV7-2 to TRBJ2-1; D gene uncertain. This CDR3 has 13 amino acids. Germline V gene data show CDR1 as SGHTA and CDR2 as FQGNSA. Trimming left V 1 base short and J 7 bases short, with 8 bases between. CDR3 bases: TGTGCCAGCAGCTTAGTCCATCGGAATGAGCAGTTCTTC. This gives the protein CASSLVHRNEQFF. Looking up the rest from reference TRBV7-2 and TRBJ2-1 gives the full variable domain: GAGVSQSPSNKVTEKGKDVELRCDPISGHTALYWYRQSLGQGLEFLIYFQGNSAPDKSGLPSDRFSAERTGGSVSTLTIQRTQQEDSAVYLCASSLVHRNEQFFGPGTRLTVL.

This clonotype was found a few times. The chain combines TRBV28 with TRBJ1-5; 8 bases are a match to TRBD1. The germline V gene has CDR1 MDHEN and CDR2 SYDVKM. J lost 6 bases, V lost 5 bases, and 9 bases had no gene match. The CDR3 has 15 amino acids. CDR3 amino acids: CASSPPQGAGQPQHF. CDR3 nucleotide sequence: TGTGCCAGCAGTCCTCCCCAGGGGGCGGGTCAGCCCCAGCATTTT. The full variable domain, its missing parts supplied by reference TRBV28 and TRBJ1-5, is DVKVTQSSRYLVKRTGEKVFLECVQDMDHENMFWYRQDPGLGLRLIYFSYDVKMKEKGDIPEGYSVSREKKERFSLILESASTNQTSMYLCASSPPQGAGQPQHFGDGTRLSIL.

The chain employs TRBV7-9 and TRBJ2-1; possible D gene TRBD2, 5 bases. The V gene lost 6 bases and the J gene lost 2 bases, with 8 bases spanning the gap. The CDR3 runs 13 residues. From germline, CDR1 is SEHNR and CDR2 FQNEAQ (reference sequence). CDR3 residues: CASRGAAYNEQFF. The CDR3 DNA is TGTGCCAGCAGGGGAGCGGCCTACAATGAGCAGTTCTTC.

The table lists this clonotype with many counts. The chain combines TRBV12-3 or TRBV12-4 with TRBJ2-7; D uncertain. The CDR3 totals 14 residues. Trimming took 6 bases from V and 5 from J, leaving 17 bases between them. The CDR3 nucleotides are TGTGCCAGCAGCCCATATGATCCAAGTAACGAGCAGTACTTC. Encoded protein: CASSPYDPSNEQYF.